The rows below give T cell receptor beta chains drawn from one sample of a study of blood T cell repertoires in COVID-19. Method: immunoSEQ multiplex PCR; TCRdb's copy keeps in-frame clones and lacks some. The sample records about 430,000 clones, roughly 84% being singletons. Sequenced sample: PBMCs or T cells enriched from blood (not recorded which). The source is a woman aged 18 to 35 who had been exposed to COVID-19. Both conserved end residues are trimmed from each CDR3. The order of the fields is CDR3 length, J gene, V gene, CDR3 protein.

16 TRBJ2-3 TRBV21-1 ASSKKRTGGGGTDTQY
12 TRBJ1-1 TRBV10-2 ASTLQGQNTEAF
12 TRBJ2-2 TRBV29-1 SVARTANTGELF
10 TRBJ1-1 TRBV5-4 ATQTGNTEAF
13 TRBJ2-7 TRBV7-3 ASSPYRDGAYEQY
15 TRBJ2-5 TRBV7-2 ASSLGDRGVGFGTQY
13 TRBJ1-5 TRBV18 ASSPGRVSPQPQH
10 TRBJ2-7 TRBV28 ASGTGIYEQY
14 TRBJ2-5 TRBV7-9 ASSLGLAGGSETQY
13 TRBJ1-2 TRBV27 ASSITGHENYGYT
14 TRBJ2-2 TRBV9 ASNQRTSGNTGELF
10 TRBJ1-2 TRBV19 ASSLYSNGYT
10 TRBJ1-1 TRBV6-5 ASSSGQGTAF
12 TRBJ2-1 TRBV6-4 ASSDENASGEQF
13 TRBJ2-7 TRBV29-1 SVEELAGSSYEQY
13 TRBJ2-7 TRBV28 ASSISGSGSYEQY
12 TRBJ2-7 TRBV28 ASSTRPRGLEQY
10 TRBJ2-2 TRBV27 ASSFLEGELF
14 TRBJ2-7 TRBV7-2 ASSLVGVAQGYEQY
15 TRBJ2-1 TRBV24-1 ATSGRTSGSGYNEQF
13 TRBJ1-4 TRBV18 ASSPQGQPNEKLF
14 TRBJ2-1 TRBV2 ASTLPGTISYNEQF
12 TRBJ1-5 TRBV10-3 AISARGYDQPQH
12 TRBJ1-2 TRBV28 ASRPIDRNYGYT
12 TRBJ2-7 TRBV13 ASSVQGAFYEQY
12 TRBJ1-5 TRBV3-1/TRBV3-2 ASSTGQSNQPQH
11 TRBJ1-5 TRBV28 ATSPPAYQPQH
14 TRBJ1-1 TRBV10-3 AISESLGTGNTEAF
18 TRBJ2-5 TRBV5-4 ASSLVPSLAGEGREETQY
10 TRBJ2-7 TRBV9 ASSASGGEPY
13 TRBJ2-5 TRBV7-9 ASSNAGFQGETQY
13 TRBJ1-5 TRBV6-1 ASSEAQGGNQPQH
14 TRBJ1-1 TRBV18 ASSPLYQGKNTEAF
14 TRBJ1-3 TRBV5-4 ASSHGTGPSGNTIY
10 TRBJ1-2 TRBV28 ASSFPIYGYT
12 TRBJ2-7 TRBV6-5 ASSFEQGVYEQY
14 TRBJ2-1 TRBV11-3 ASSLEWSTGYNEQF
17 TRBJ2-3 TRBV10-1 ASSESGLRAGGRGDTQY
10 TRBJ1-5 TRBV7-9 ASSLSGGSQH
14 TRBJ1-3 TRBV7-2 ASSLGQGNTGNTIY
13 TRBJ2-3 TRBV7-9 ASSVVQGPTDTQY
13 TRBJ1-6 TRBV18 ASSPPAGGNSPLH
9 TRBJ1-2 TRBV12-3/TRBV12-4 ASRLRGGYT
10 TRBJ2-7 TRBV28 ASRQNSYEQY
14 TRBJ2-3 TRBV5-5 ASSPREGYSTDTQY
14 TRBJ1-6 TRBV9 ASSVGGGAYNSPLH
15 TRBJ2-3 TRBV18 ASSPLGGGQPTDTQY
9 TRBJ2-1 TRBV4-2 ASSHEVFVF
13 TRBJ2-7 TRBV28 ASRSTGGRSYEQY
13 TRBJ1-2 TRBV10-3 AISGGQGFGYGYT
16 TRBJ1-5 TRBV7-9 ASSFGGTGSYSNQPQH
13 TRBJ2-1 TRBV6-5 ASSSRDWGFNEQF
10 TRBJ2-7 TRBV5-1 ASSRTGYEQY
11 TRBJ1-1 TRBV7-9 ATTGQENTEAF
9 TRBJ1-2 TRBV29-1 SVGQGSGYT
12 TRBJ2-1 TRBV19 ASRPPTSNNEQF
12 TRBJ2-7 TRBV5-1 ASSLGVNSYEQY
13 TRBJ2-7 TRBV6-5 ASCEKSGASYEQY
12 TRBJ2-2 TRBV5-4 ASSGGTYTGELF